This T cell receptor beta chain came from a study of blood T cell repertoires in COVID-19. Study at large: PBMCs, B-cell-depleted T cells, or T cells provided the cDNA or gDNA that made up the material.

J gave up 2 bases and V 3 bases, and 8 bases lay outside the gene matches. The CDR3 contains 18 residues. Germline V gene data show CDR1 as SGHDT and CDR2 as YYEEEE. Under the authors' procedure: Counts of nucleated cells, estimated from reference gene primer amplification, were obtained. Clones were read by immunoSEQ multiplex PCR, and TCRdb kept only the in-frame ones, dropping some. For V, J and clone size, that table is used; D and trimming come from the DNA. The sample has 55,000 to 80,000 clones, over 75% seen once. Sequenced input: peripheral blood. The chain uses TRBV5-6 and TRBJ2-2; TRBD2 matches 12 bases. The source is a human donor in a cohort sampled during active COVID-19. The CDR3 DNA follows: TGTGCCAGCAGCTCGACTAGCGGGAGAAGGAGTAACACCGGGGAGCTGTTTTTT. The encoded protein is CASSSTSGRRSNTGELFF.